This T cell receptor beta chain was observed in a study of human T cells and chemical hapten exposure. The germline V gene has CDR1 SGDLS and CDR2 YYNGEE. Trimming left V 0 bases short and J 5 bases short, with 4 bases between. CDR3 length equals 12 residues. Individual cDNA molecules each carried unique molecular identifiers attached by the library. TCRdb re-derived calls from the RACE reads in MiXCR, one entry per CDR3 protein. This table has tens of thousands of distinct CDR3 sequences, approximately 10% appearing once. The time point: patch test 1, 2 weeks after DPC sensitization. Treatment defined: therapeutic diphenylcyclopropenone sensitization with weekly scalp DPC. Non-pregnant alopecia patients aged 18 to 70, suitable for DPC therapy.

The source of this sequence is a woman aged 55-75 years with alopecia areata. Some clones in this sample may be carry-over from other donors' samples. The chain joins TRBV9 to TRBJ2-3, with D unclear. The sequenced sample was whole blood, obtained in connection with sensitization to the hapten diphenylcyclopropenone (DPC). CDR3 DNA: TGTGCCAGCAGCGTAGGAAAAGATACGCAGTATTTT. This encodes CASSVGKDTQYF.